This T cell receptor (beta chain) was obtained from a study of blood T cell repertoires in COVID-19. About the study: Spain, Italy and the United States supplied samples that represented acute and convalescent COVID-19. Sample material is recorded as cDNA or gDNA derived from T cells, B-cell-depleted T cells, or PBMCs.

Source study methods: Amplified reference gene primers provided the basis for estimating nucleated cell counts. Repertoires were generated with immunoSEQ multiplex PCR, while TCRdb's copy carries only in-frame clones and drops some. The DNA gave D and trimming, while V, J and clone size come from that table. Of around 150,000 clones listed, 79% were seen once; the top ten hold roughly 8.6%. The CDR3 is made up of 16 amino acids. The V and J ends lost 3 bases and 0 bases, in that order; junction bases with no gene match: 8. The germline V gene has CDR1 SGHNT and CDR2 YYREEE (reference sequence). The chain carries TRBV5-4 and TRBJ2-7; 8 nucleotides line up with TRBD2. Sample: peripheral blood. The clonotype originates from a man aged 50-59 years with active or convalescent COVID-19. CDR3 nucleotide sequence: TGTGCCAGCAGCTCCGGACTAGCTTGGAGCTCCTACGAGCAGTACTTC. Translation: CASSSGLAWSSYEQYF.